The 13 T cell receptor beta chains listed next were all sequenced from one sample in a study of identical twins. TCRdb re-derived calls from the 5' RACE reads in MiXCR, one entry per CDR3 protein. The repertoire includes 140,000 to 150,000 distinct CDR3 sequences, around 3.5% of them detected once, and around 8.1% sits in the top ten. Sequencing input: memory T cells sorted from blood. Receptor source: a young man in good health.

This clonotype was detected only a few times. V usage is TRBV11-3 and J usage is TRBJ2-1; TRBD2 matches at 8 bases. CDR1 and CDR2 (germline): SGHNT, YENEEA. This CDR3 spans 15 amino acids. V was pared by 5 bases and J by 8 bases, with 11 bases of the junction left unmatched. The chain's CDR3 is CASSPREGRGDEQFF. The CDR3 DNA sequence: TGTGCCAGCAGCCCACGGGAGGGCCGGGGGGATGAGCAGTTCTTC.

A word on this clonotype: A much larger clone differs by one base, so this may be a read error. This is likely a read error, given that the CDR3 carries no conserved phenylalanine or tryptophan at its end. The chain uses TRBV5-4 and TRBJ2-7, with D maybe TRBD2 (6 bases). The germline V and J ends were trimmed by 5 bases and 6 bases, with 18 bases remaining between them. Germline V CDR1 and CDR2: SGHNT, YYREEE (reference sequence). This CDR3 contains 14 residues. DNA of the CDR3: TGTGCCAGCAGGCGGGACGGATTTCCTACCGAGCAGTACTGC. Translation: CASRRDGFPTEQYC.

V gene TRBV24-1 combines with J gene TRBJ2-1; no clear D gene. The CDR3 covers 13 residues. Trimming shortened V by 4 bases and J by 3 bases, and 6 bases separated the two germline ends. Germline values: CDR1 KGHDR, CDR2 SFDVKD. In DNA, the CDR3 is TGTGCCACCAGTGAGTCAGGCTACAATGAGCAGTTCTTC. Translating it yields CATSESGYNEQFF.

This clonotype was picked up many times. The J gene is TRBJ2-4, the V gene TRBV20-1, with 11 bases lining up with TRBD1. The germline V gene has CDR1 DFQATT and CDR2 SNEGSKA (reference sequence). The CDR3 consists of 18 residues. With 5 bases clipped from V and 0 bases from J, the junction kept 12 bases outside the gene matches. CDR3: CSAGLDRGRSLAKNIQYF. The CDR3 nucleotides are TGCAGTGCTGGCCTGGACAGGGGGCGATCCTTAGCCAAAAACATTCAGTACTTC.

In its sample, this clonotype was seen many times. This rearrangement joins TRBV7-9 to TRBJ2-7, with TRBD2 as a possible D gene (6 bases). Germline CDR1 reads SEHNR; CDR2 reads FQNEAQ (reference sequence). Trimming shortened V by 4 bases and J by 4 bases, and 11 bases separated the two germline ends. This CDR3 is built from 13 residues. CDR3 coding DNA: TGTGCCAGCAGCTCAGGGAGGTGGTACGAGCAGTACTTC. Its translation is CASSSGRWYEQYF.

The chain joins TRBV20-1 to TRBJ1-4; no clear D. The V and J ends lost 0 bases and 5 bases respectively, with 16 bases between them. The germline V gene has CDR1 DFQATT and CDR2 SNEGSKA (reference sequence). The length of the CDR3 is 16 residues. CDR3 in amino acids: CSAREGGSGPNEKLFF. The CDR3 DNA sequence: TGCAGTGCTAGAGAGGGTGGGTCAGGCCCGAATGAAAAACTGTTTTTT.

In this sample, this clonotype turned up many times. This rearrangement joins TRBV6-1 to TRBJ1-6, with TRBD1 as a possible D gene (5 bases). CDR1 MNHNS and CDR2 SASEGT come from the germline V gene. V lost 10 bases, J lost 5 bases, and 12 bases lay in between. This CDR3 is built from 13 residues. CDR3 loop: CATRDVDNSPLHF. CDR3 nucleotide sequence: TGTGCCACCCGGGACGTTGATAATTCACCCCTCCACTTT.

This clonotype has a count of ten or more. The chain combines TRBV3-1 with TRBJ2-7, with 11 bases fitting TRBD2. V lost 1 base and J lost 0; bases outside the gene matches: 2. The CDR3 consists of 16 residues. Germline values: CDR1 LGHDT, CDR2 YNNKEL (reference sequence). Here the CDR3 reads CASSQGLAGSSYEQYV. CDR3 nucleotide sequence: TGTGCCAGCAGCCAAGGACTAGCGGGAAGCTCCTACGAGCAGTACGTC.

There are many counts of this clonotype. V and J are TRBV27 and TRBJ2-1; tentatively, D is TRBD2 (6 bases). CDR3 length: 12 amino acids. Trimming left V 8 bases short and J 9 bases short, with 14 bases between. CDR1 is MNHEY, CDR2 SMNVEV, per germline (reference sequence). Written as DNA, the CDR3 is TGTGCCAGCTCCCGCCCCGGGGGTGAGCAGTTCTTC. This encodes CASSRPGGEQFF.

This clonotype was picked up many times. The rearrangement joins TRBV5-6 to TRBJ2-3; D could derive from TRBD1 or TRBD2 (5 bases each). This CDR3 contains 14 residues. Germline V gene data show CDR1 as SGHDT and CDR2 as YYEEEE. V was pared by 2 bases and J by 2 bases, with 9 bases between. CDR3 sequence: CASSFGTPTDTQYF. The CDR3 DNA reads as TGTGCCAGCAGCTTCGGGACCCCCACAGATACGCAGTATTTT. The variable domain in full, with the rest retrieved from reference TRBV5-6 and TRBJ2-3, is DAGVTQSPTHLIKTRGQQVTLRCSPKSGHDTVSWYQQALGQGPQFIFQYYEEEERQRGNFPDRFSGHQFPNYSSELNVNALLLGDSALYLCASSFGTPTDTQYFGPGTRLTVL.

The sample holds many counts of this clonotype. This chain links TRBV20-1 with TRBJ1-2, with TRBD1 as a possible D gene (5 bases). V lost 6 bases, J lost 5 bases, and 22 bases lay in between. The germline gives CDR1 DFQATT, CDR2 SNEGSKA (reference sequence). The CDR3 contains 15 residues. CDR3 sequence (DNA): TGCAGTGCCCCGGGGGGGAGAAGAGGGTTTTATGGCTACACCTTC. Translation: CSAPGGRRGFYGYTF.

This clonotype was counted at least ten times. V is TRBV10-3 and J is TRBJ2-5, with D possibly TRBD1 on 5 matching bases. Germline CDR1 is ENHRY and CDR2 is SYGVKD. The CDR3 consists of 13 residues. The V end was cut by 6 bases, the J end by 1 base, with 9 bases between. CDR3 region: CAIRGQGQETQYF. CDR3 DNA: TGTGCCATCAGGGGCCAGGGCCAAGAGACCCAGTACTTC.

This clonotype was seen ten or more times. V gene TRBV6-1 combines with J gene TRBJ2-3, with a weak D call TRBD2 (6 bases). Germline values: CDR1 MNHNS, CDR2 SASEGT. V was trimmed by 10 bases and J by 6 bases, leaving 20 bases between them. The CDR3 loop spans 14 amino acids. This CDR3 is CAITRRGRSDTQYF. The CDR3 coding sequence is TGTGCCATCACGAGGAGGGGCCGATCGGATACGCAGTATTTT.